The rows below give T cell receptor beta chains drawn from one sample of a study of T cell changes during pregnancy in multiple sclerosis. Measured with immunoSEQ multiplex PCR; TCRdb has only the in-frame clones, and not every one. The sample includes around 120,000 clones, more than 85% of them seen just once. Specimen: peripheral blood, collected after pregnancy. These receptor sequences come from a female donor with multiple sclerosis, enrolled in a pregnancy study. Each CDR3 is given with its conserved first and last residue. D genes are given only for firm matches. Some rows have no size entry. The others give once, few or many, or a class for an expanded clone.

clone size: -
D gene: TRBD2
V gene: TRBV19
J gene: TRBJ2-1
CDR3 DNA: TGTGCCAGTAGGACGGCGACTAGCGGTAAGAGCTCCTACAATGAGCAGTTCTTC
CDR3 protein: CASRTATSGKSSYNEQFF

clone size: once
D gene: TRBD2
V gene: TRBV9
J gene: TRBJ2-1
CDR3 DNA: TGTGCCAGCAGCGTAAGAGACGGACTAGCGGGGGGGAACTACAATGAGCAGTTCTTC
CDR3 protein: CASSVRDGLAGGNYNEQFF

clone size: -
D gene: TRBD2
V gene: TRBV2
J gene: TRBJ2-7
CDR3 DNA: TGTGCCAGCAGTCCCGGGCTAGCGGGGTACGAGCAGTACTTC
CDR3 protein: CASSPGLAGYEQYF

clone size: -
D gene: TRBD1
V gene: TRBV9
J gene: TRBJ2-7
CDR3 DNA: TGTGCCAGCAGCGTGCAGGACAGGGTAAGCTCCTACGAGCAGTACTTC
CDR3 protein: CASSVQDRVSSYEQYF

clone size: -
D gene: TRBD2
V gene: TRBV9
J gene: TRBJ2-1
CDR3 DNA: TGTGCCAGCAGCGTAGGCGGGGGGGCCTTTACTGAGCAGTTCTTC
CDR3 protein: CASSVGGGAFTEQFF

clone size: -
D gene: TRBD1
V gene: TRBV5-6
J gene: TRBJ2-2
CDR3 DNA: TGTGCCAGCAGCTTGGTGGACAGGGAAAACACCGGGGAGCTGTTTTTT
CDR3 protein: CASSLVDRENTGELFF

clone size: once
D gene: -
V gene: TRBV19
J gene: TRBJ1-3
CDR3 DNA: TGTGCCAGCACGCCGAGGGGGAAGAGGAACACCATATATTTT
CDR3 protein: CASTPRGKRNTIYF

clone size: -
D gene: -
V gene: TRBV5-6
J gene: TRBJ1-4
CDR3 DNA: TGTGCCAGCAGCTTCGGGTCGAGGGAAAAACTGTTTTTT
CDR3 protein: CASSFGSREKLFF

clone size: -
D gene: -
V gene: TRBV10-2
J gene: TRBJ1-1
CDR3 DNA: TGCGCCAGCAGACCCGGGACAACGAACACTGAAGCTTTCTTT
CDR3 protein: CASRPGTTNTEAFF

clone size: -
D gene: -
V gene: TRBV7-9
J gene: TRBJ2-5
CDR3 DNA: TGTGCCAGCAGGACTAGGGAGACCCAGTACTTC
CDR3 protein: CASRTRETQYF

clone size: -
D gene: TRBD2
V gene: TRBV6-6
J gene: TRBJ2-1
CDR3 DNA: TGTGCCAGCAGTTCTAGCGGGGGGGCCTGGGATGAGCAGTTCTTC
CDR3 protein: CASSSSGGAWDEQFF